This T cell receptor beta chain was identified in a study of beta chain features in type 1 diabetes. Study background: Across every sample, about 110 million sorted cells were examined in total.

Note on this clone: Antigen specificity is unknown.

Every isolated RNA sample was fully reverse transcribed, so sequencing captured expressed TCRB transcripts. Generated by immunoSEQ multiplex PCR, the TCRdb table keeps only in-frame clones and is missing some. The sample lists around 360,000 clones, over 10% occurring once. Findings and limits, study-wide: Researchers report that Type 1 diabetes patients had moderately but significantly shorter TCRB CDR3s across all four CD4+ subsets. For patients, the naive, central memory and Treg TCRB repertoires appeared more alike than for healthy donors.

The CDR3 length is 14 residues. The germline V gene has CDR1 SGHTA and CDR2 FQGNSA. Deletions cut 0 bases from V and 3 bases from J, with 8 bases between. This clonotype was sampled from a woman younger than 35 with type 1 diabetes. The sequenced sample consisted of naive CD4+ T cells from blood. This chain joins TRBV7-2 and TRBJ2-5; D is undetermined. The CDR3 DNA is TGTGCCAGCAGCTTAGCGTGGGCTGAAGAGACCCAGTACTTC. This sequence encodes CASSLAWAEETQYF.